This paragraph reports one T cell receptor beta chain. The sample's treatment: oral pan-JAK inhibitor, 5-10 mg twice daily. CDR1 is SQVTM, CDR2 ANQGSEA, per germline. The CDR3 loop spans 13 amino acids. V was pared by 6 bases and J by 1 base, with 10 bases between. These data are taken from a study of CD8+ T cells in alopecia areata. Reverse transcribed after extraction, RNA yielded cDNA as the sequencing template. Sequenced by immunoSEQ multiplex PCR; TCRdb stores in-frame clones only, minus some. The table records approximately 210,000 clones, approximately 57% of them present only once. The chain employs TRBV29-1 and TRBJ2-1, with D possibly TRBD1 on 5 matching bases. This clonotype was obtained from a human donor with alopecia areata. The sample in question was CD4+ T cells sorted from blood, obtained at week 24, from a patient treated with tofacitinib. This CDR3 is CSVPRVSYNEQFF. The CDR3 nucleotides are TGCAGCGTGCCCAGGGTATCCTACAATGAGCAGTTCTTC.